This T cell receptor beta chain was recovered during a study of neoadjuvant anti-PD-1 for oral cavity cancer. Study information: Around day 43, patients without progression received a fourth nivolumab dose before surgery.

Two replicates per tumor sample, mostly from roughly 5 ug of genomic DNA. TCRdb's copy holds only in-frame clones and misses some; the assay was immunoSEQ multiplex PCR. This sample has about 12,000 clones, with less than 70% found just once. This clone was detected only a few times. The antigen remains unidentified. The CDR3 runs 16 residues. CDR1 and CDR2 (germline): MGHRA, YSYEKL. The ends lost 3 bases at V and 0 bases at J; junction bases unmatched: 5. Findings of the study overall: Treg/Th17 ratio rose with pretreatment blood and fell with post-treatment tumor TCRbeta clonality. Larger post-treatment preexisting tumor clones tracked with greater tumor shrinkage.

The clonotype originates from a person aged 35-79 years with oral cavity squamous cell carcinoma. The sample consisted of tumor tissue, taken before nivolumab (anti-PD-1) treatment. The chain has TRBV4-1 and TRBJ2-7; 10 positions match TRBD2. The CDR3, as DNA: TGCGCCAGCAGCCAGCTTAGCGGGGGGAGCTCCTACGAGCAGTACTTC. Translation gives CASSQLSGGSSYEQYF.